This is a list of T cell receptor beta chains from one sample in a study of radiation and T cells in renal cell carcinoma. Here immunoSEQ multiplex PCR was the method, and the copy in TCRdb shows in-frame clones only, minus some. The top ten clones hold under 15% of a sample with roughly 150,000 clones, roughly 87% of them seen once. The source was blood, collected from a patient whose treatment included radiotherapy and nephrectomy. The receptors come from a woman in her forties or fifties with renal cell carcinoma. Each CDR3 is given with its conserved first and last residue. A D gene is named only where the DNA matches it firmly. Clone size is given for some rows only: seen once, a few or many times, or a class if the clone is expanded.

>TRBV6-6|14|-|TRBJ2-7|TRBD1
CASSPGTVTYEQYF
TGTGCCAGCAGTCCCGGGACAGTTACCTACGAGCAGTACTTC
>TRBV11-2|15|-|TRBJ1-1|-
CASSPVRSMNTEAFF
TGTGCCAGCTCGCCCGTCAGAAGCATGAACACTGAAGCTTTCTTT
>TRBV19|14|-|TRBJ2-7|-
CASSPSRDAGEQYF
TGTGCCAGTAGCCCATCCCGGGACGCGGGCGAGCAGTACTTC
>TRBV4-2|16|once|TRBJ2-7|TRBD1
CASSLQPGGAIYEQYF
TGTGCCAGCAGCCTCCAGCCAGGGGGCGCGATCTACGAGCAGTACTTC
>TRBV2|15|-|TRBJ1-1|-
CATTGSLSRNTEAFF
TGTGCCACTACAGGGTCGTTGAGCAGGAACACTGAAGCTTTCTTT
>TRBV5-1|14|-|TRBJ2-3|TRBD1
CASSGGQGADTQYF
TGCGCCAGCAGCGGAGGACAGGGTGCAGATACGCAGTATTTT
>TRBV7-2|14|-|TRBJ2-1|-
CASSPDYRRNEQFF
TGTGCCAGCAGCCCCGACTATCGACGCAATGAGCAGTTCTTC
>TRBV19|13|-|TRBJ1-1|-
CASSIGGYTEAFF
TGTGCCAGTAGTATCGGCGGGTACACTGAAGCTTTCTTT
>TRBV2|14|-|TRBJ1-1|-
CASSSVFSYTEAFF
TGTGCCAGCAGCTCGGTCTTTTCCTACACTGAAGCTTTCTTT
>TRBV18|11|-|TRBJ2-2|-
CASQATGELFF
TGTGCCAGCCAGGCTACCGGGGAGCTGTTTTTT
>TRBV5-1|15|-|TRBJ1-5|-
CASSLGSPSNQPQHF
TGCGCCAGCAGCTTGGGCTCACCTAGCAATCAGCCCCAGCATTTT
>TRBV5-1|17|-|TRBJ2-7|TRBD2
CASSLGLLAVPSYEQYF
TGCGCCAGCAGCTTGGGGCTCCTAGCGGTCCCGTCCTACGAGCAGTACTTC
>TRBV6-5|13|-|TRBJ1-2|-
CASSSALNYGYTF
TGTGCCAGCAGTTCCGCCCTTAACTATGGCTACACCTTC
>TRBV10-3|14|-|TRBJ1-6|-
CAISESHRDSPLHF
TGTGCCATCAGTGAGTCCCATCGGGATTCACCCCTCCACTTT
>TRBV19|13|-|TRBJ2-1|TRBD2
CASSMSGVDEQFF
TGTGCCAGTAGTATGAGCGGGGTCGATGAGCAGTTCTTC
>TRBV29-1|12|-|TRBJ1-4|-
CSVGTQVEKLFF
TGCAGCGTCGGGACCCAGGTTGAAAAACTGTTTTTT
>TRBV7-2|14|-|TRBJ2-3|TRBD2
CASSSATSADTQYF
TGTGCCAGCAGCTCTGCGACTAGCGCAGATACGCAGTATTTT
>TRBV19|15|few|TRBJ2-6|-
CASSIGGGGANVLTF
TGTGCCAGTAGTATAGGCGGAGGTGGGGCCAACGTCCTGACTTTC
>TRBV7-3|18|-|TRBJ1-3|-
CASSLAPPTGFSGNTIYF
TGTGCCAGCAGCTTAGCTCCCCCGACAGGTTTCTCTGGAAACACCATATATTTT
>TRBV18|13|once|TRBJ2-1|TRBD2
CASSTGLAQYQFF
TGTGCCAGCTCCACCGGACTAGCTCAATATCAGTTCTTC
>TRBV9|14|-|TRBJ1-1|-
CASSPQEGGTEAFF
TGTGCCAGCAGCCCCCAAGAGGGCGGCACTGAAGCTTTCTTT
>TRBV9|17|-|TRBJ2-2|-
CASSVYPRPNGTGELFF
TGTGCCAGCAGCGTTTATCCGCGCCCAAACGGGACCGGGGAGCTGTTTTTT
>TRBV7-3|16|-|TRBJ1-2|-
CASSLGTGVGIYGYTF
TGTGCCAGCAGCTTAGGGACGGGGGTTGGAATCTATGGCTACACCTTC
>TRBV5-1|16|-|TRBJ2-7|-
CASSLLGPGAQGEQYF
TGCGCCAGCAGCTTGCTGGGGCCTGGGGCGCAGGGCGAGCAGTACTTC
>TRBV7-6|14|-|TRBJ2-5|-
CASSLGLGRETQYF
TGTGCCAGCAGCTTAGGGTTGGGTCGCGAGACCCAGTACTTC
>TRBV6-5|14|-|TRBJ2-7|-
CASSYSGGLNEQYF
TGTGCCAGCAGTTACTCTGGGGGGCTTAACGAGCAGTACTTC
>TRBV7-3|14|-|TRBJ1-2|TRBD1
CASSLGGQDYGYTF
TGTGCCAGCAGCTTAGGAGGACAGGATTATGGCTACACCTTC
>TRBV11-2|17|-|TRBJ1-4|TRBD1
CASSPGTGGSTNEKLFF
TGTGCCAGCAGCCCTGGGACAGGAGGGTCAACTAATGAAAAACTGTTTTTT
>TRBV4-2|17|-|TRBJ2-7|-
CASSQDRGGLMGYEQYF
TGTGCCAGCAGCCAAGATAGGGGGGGCCTAATGGGATACGAGCAGTACTTC
>TRBV18|17|-|TRBJ1-4|-
CASSVSLPGQNNEKLFF
TGTGCCAGCTCCGTTTCACTTCCGGGACAAAATAATGAAAAACTGTTTTTT
>TRBV19|17|once|TRBJ1-6|TRBD1
CASSRLGDRGYNSPLHF
TGTGCCAGTAGTCGATTGGGGGACAGGGGGTATAATTCACCCCTCCACTTT
>TRBV10-3|14|-|TRBJ1-6|TRBD1
CAIKGPGGRSPLHF
TGTGCCATCAAGGGGCCAGGGGGCCGATCACCCCTCCACTTT
>TRBV7-2|14|-|TRBJ2-3|-
CASDIGTSTDTQYF
TGTGCCAGTGACATTGGGACAAGCACAGATACGCAGTATTTT
>TRBV7-8|21|-|TRBJ2-1|TRBD2
CASSLGLAGRRVGSSYNEQFF
TGTGCCAGCAGCTTAGGGCTAGCGGGCCGGCGGGTTGGGTCCTCCTACAATGAGCAGTTCTTC
>TRBV5-1|17|-|TRBJ2-2|TRBD1
CASSRNRGGLNTGELFF
TGCGCCAGCAGCCGGAACCGAGGGGGCCTTAACACCGGGGAGCTGTTTTTT
>TRBV7-9|15|-|TRBJ2-1|TRBD1
CASSLLGTVYNEQFF
TGTGCCAGCAGCTTACTGGGGACAGTCTACAATGAGCAGTTCTTC
>TRBV11-2|13|once|TRBJ1-6|-
CASSSRLNSPLHF
TGTGCCAGCAGCTCCAGGCTTAATTCACCCCTCCACTTT
>TRBV5-8|12|-|TRBJ1-5|-
CASSLGLQPQHF
TGTGCCAGCAGCTTGGGTTTACAGCCCCAGCATTTT
>TRBV5-1|14|-|TRBJ2-3|-
CASSLRTYTDTQYF
TGCGCCAGCAGCTTGCGTACCTACACAGATACGCAGTATTTT
>TRBV27|15|-|TRBJ2-5|TRBD2
CASRSGLAVPETQYF
TGTGCCAGCAGGTCCGGACTAGCGGTACCAGAGACCCAGTACTTC
>TRBV7-9|16|-|TRBJ1-3|-
CASSFLPRSSGNTIYF
TGTGCCAGCAGCTTCCTACCTAGGTCCTCTGGAAACACCATATATTTT
>TRBV19|12|-|TRBJ1-2|TRBD1
CASSPHRGRYTF
TGTGCCAGTAGTCCCCACAGGGGCCGCTACACCTTC
>TRBV7-6|16|-|TRBJ2-2|-
CASSPAGQLNTGELFF
TGTGCCAGCAGCCCGGCCGGACAACTCAACACCGGGGAGCTGTTTTTT
>TRBV5-1|16|-|TRBJ1-1|-
CASSLGVDMINTEAFF
TGCGCCAGCAGCTTGGGAGTGGACATGATAAACACTGAAGCTTTCTTT
>TRBV19|13|-|TRBJ1-5|TRBD1
CASSTDRGQPQHF
TGTGCCAGTAGTACGGACAGGGGTCAGCCCCAGCATTTT
>TRBV4-1|16|-|TRBJ2-6|-
CASSQGPTSGANVLTF
TGCGCCAGCAGCCAAGGCCCCACCTCTGGGGCCAACGTCCTGACTTTC
>TRBV6-1|11|-|TRBJ1-2|-
CASRWIYGYTF
TGTGCCAGCAGATGGATCTATGGCTACACCTTC
>TRBV4-3|13|-|TRBJ2-1|-
CASSQTTKAEQFF
TGCGCCAGCAGCCAAACGACTAAGGCTGAGCAGTTCTTC
>TRBV6-5|14|-|TRBJ2-1|-
CASSYSGVYNEQFF
TGTGCCAGCAGTTACTCGGGTGTGTACAATGAGCAGTTCTTC
>TRBV5-1|15|once|TRBJ2-7|-
CASTLGRGTSYEQYF
TGCGCCAGCACGCTAGGTAGGGGGACCTCCTACGAGCAGTACTTC
>TRBV19|17|-|TRBJ1-5|-
CASSPLPGSDSNQPQHF
TGTGCCAGTAGTCCCCTCCCAGGGTCTGATAGCAATCAGCCCCAGCATTTT